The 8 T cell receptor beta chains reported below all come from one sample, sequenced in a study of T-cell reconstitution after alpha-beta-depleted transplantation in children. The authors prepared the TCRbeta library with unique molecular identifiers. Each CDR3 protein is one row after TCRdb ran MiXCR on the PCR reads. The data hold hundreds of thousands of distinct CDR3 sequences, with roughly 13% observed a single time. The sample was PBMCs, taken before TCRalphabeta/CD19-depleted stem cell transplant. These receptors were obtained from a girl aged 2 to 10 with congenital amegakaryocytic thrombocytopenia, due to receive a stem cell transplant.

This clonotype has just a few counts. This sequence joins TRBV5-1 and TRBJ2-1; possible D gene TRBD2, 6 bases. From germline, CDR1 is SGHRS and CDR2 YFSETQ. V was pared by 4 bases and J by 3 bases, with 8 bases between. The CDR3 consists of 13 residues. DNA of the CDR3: TGCGCCAGCAGCACGGACTACTACAATGAGCAGTTCTTC. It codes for CASSTDYYNEQFF.

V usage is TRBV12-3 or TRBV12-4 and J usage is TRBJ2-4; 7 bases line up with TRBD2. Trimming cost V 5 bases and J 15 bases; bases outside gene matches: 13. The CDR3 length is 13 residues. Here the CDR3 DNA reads TGTGCCAGCAGTCCTCCCAGCCTCGGGAGGACGTACTTC. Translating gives CASSPPSLGRTYF.

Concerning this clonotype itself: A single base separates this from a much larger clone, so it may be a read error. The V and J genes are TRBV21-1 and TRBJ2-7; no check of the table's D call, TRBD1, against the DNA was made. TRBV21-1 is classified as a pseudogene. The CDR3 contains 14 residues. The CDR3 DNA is TGTGGCAGCAGCATACTGACAGGGGTCTACGAGCAGTACTTC. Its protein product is CGSSILTGVYEQYF.

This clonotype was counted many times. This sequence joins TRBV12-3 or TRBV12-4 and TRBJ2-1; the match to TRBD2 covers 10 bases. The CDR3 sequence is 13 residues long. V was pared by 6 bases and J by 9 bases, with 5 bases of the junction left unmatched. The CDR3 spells CASRTSGQSEQFF. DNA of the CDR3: TGTGCCAGCAGGACTAGCGGGCAAAGTGAGCAGTTCTTC.

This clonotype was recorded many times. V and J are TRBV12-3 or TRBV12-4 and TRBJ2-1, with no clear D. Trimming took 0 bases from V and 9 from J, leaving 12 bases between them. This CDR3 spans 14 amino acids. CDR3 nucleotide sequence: TGTGCCAGCAGTTTAGCTCTTAAAAACAGTGAGCAGTTCTTC. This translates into CASSLALKNSEQFF.

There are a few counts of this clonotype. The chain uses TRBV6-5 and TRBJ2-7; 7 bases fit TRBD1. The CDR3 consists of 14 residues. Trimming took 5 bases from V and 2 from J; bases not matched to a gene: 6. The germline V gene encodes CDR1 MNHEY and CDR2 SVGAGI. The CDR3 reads CASSLSGTAYEQYF. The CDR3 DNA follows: TGTGCCAGCAGTCTGTCCGGGACAGCCTACGAGCAGTACTTC.

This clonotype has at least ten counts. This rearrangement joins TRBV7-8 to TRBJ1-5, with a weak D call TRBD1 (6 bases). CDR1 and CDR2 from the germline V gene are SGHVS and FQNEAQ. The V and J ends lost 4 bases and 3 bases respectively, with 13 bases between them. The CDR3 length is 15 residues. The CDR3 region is CASSSGKGDNQPQHF. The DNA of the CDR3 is TGTGCCAGCAGCTCGGGGAAGGGGGACAATCAGCCCCAGCATTTT.

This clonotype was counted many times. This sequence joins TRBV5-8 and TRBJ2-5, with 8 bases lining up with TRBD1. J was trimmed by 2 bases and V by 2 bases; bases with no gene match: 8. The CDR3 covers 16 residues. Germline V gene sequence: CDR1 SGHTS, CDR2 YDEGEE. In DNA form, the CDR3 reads TGTGCCAGCAGCTTAAAACAGGGGGTGGCACAAGAGACCCAGTACTTC. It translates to CASSLKQGVAQETQYF.